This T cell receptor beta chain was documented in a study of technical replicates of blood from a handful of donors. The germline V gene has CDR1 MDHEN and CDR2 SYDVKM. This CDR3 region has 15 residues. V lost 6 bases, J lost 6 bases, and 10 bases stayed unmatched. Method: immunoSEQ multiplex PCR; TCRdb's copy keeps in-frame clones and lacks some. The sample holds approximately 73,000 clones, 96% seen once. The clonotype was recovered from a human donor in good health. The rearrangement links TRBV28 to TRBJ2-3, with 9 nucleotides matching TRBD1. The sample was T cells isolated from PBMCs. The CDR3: CASSKPGQGVDTQYF. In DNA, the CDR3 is TGTGCCAGCAGCAAACCGGGACAGGGAGTGGATACGCAGTATTTT.